This TCR beta chain was recorded in a study of human T cells and chemical hapten exposure. The time point: patch test 1, 2 weeks after DPC sensitization. This sample's treatment: therapeutic diphenylcyclopropenone sensitization with weekly scalp DPC. The library tagged individual cDNA molecules with unique molecular identifiers. In TCRdb, the RACE reads were re-called with MiXCR into one record per CDR3 protein. The data show about 360,000 distinct CDR3 sequences, roughly 4.8% seen once. V lost 1 base to trimming and J lost 3 bases; unmatched junction nucleotides: 4. The CDR3 consists of 16 residues. CDR1 LGHDT and CDR2 YNNKEL come from the germline V gene (reference sequence).

The V and J genes are TRBV3-1 and TRBJ2-5, with 11 bases aligning to TRBD2. The sequence was obtained from a woman in her forties or fifties with alopecia areata. Some clones in this sample may be carry-over from other donors' samples. Specimen: whole blood, collected in connection with sensitization to the hapten diphenylcyclopropenone (DPC). DNA of the CDR3: TGTGCCAGCAGCCAAGCTAGCGGGAGGATAGAAGAGACCCAGTACTTC. As protein: CASSQASGRIEETQYF.